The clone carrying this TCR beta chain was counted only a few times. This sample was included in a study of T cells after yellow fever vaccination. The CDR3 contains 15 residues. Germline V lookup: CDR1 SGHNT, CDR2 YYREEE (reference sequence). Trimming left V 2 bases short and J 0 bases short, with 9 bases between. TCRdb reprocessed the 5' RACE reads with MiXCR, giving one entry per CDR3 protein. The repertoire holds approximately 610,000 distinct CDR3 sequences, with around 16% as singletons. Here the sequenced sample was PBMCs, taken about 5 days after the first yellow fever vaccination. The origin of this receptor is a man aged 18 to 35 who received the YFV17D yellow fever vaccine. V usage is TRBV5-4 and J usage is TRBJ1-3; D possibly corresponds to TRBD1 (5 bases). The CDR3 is CASSLKGNSGNTIYF. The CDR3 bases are TGTGCCAGCAGCTTAAAGGGGAACTCTGGAAACACCATATATTTT.